This TCR beta chain emerged from a study of blood T cell repertoires in COVID-19. About the research overall: The United States, Italy and Spain provided the acute and convalescent COVID-19 samples.

Clones were read by immunoSEQ multiplex PCR, and TCRdb kept only the in-frame ones, dropping some. The sample includes 220,000 or so clones, 84% seen only once; the top ten take about 2.3%. This sequence originates from a woman aged 60-75 years with acute or convalescent COVID-19. The sample consisted of peripheral blood.

The CDR3 sequence is CASSQDKAPGVLPYEQYF. The CDR3 coding sequence is TGTGCCAGCAGCCAAGACAAGGCCCCGGGGGTCCTCCCCTACGAGCAGTACTTC. The chain carries TRBV3-1 (or the pseudogene TRBV3-2) and TRBJ2-7; possibly TRBD2 for D (6 bases). The germline gives CDR1 LGHDT, CDR2 YNNKEL (reference sequence). With 0 bases removed from V and 2 bases from J, the gap between germline ends came to 20 bases. The CDR3 consists of 18 residues.